Sequencing of this T cell receptor (beta chain) was carried out in a study of cytomegalovirus exposure and HLA in healthy donors. PCR primers comprised 60 Vbeta and 13 Jbeta primers. Some clones are missing from TCRdb's copy, which holds only in-frame ones; the method was immunoSEQ multiplex PCR. This sample yields some 240,000 clones, of which 70% to 85% are seen a single time; 3.8% belongs to the top ten. V lost 0 bases to trimming and J lost 1 base, with 13 bases between them. Germline values: CDR1 GTSNPN, CDR2 SVGIG (reference sequence). The CDR3 loop spans 16 amino acids. The material sequenced was PBMCs. The receptor was derived from a male donor in good health and CMV-seronegative. The chain carries TRBV30 and TRBJ1-3; D may be TRBD1 (6 bases). The CDR3 protein is CAWSVDVGASGNTIYF. The CDR3 nucleotides are TGTGCCTGGAGTGTAGACGTGGGGGCGTCTGGAAACACCATATATTTT.